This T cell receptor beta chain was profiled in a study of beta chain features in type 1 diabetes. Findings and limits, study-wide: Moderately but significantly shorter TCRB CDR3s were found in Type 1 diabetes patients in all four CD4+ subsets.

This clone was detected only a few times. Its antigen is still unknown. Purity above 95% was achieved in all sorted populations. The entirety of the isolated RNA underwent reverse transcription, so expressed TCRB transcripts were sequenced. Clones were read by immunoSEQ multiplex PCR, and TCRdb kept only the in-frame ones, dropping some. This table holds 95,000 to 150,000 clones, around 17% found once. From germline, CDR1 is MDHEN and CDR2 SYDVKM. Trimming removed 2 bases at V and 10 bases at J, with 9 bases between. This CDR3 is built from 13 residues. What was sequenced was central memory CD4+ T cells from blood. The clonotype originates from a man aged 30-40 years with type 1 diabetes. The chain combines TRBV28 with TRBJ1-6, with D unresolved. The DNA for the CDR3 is TGTGCCAGCAGTTTACAGAACGAATCACCCCTCCACTTT. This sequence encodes CASSLQNESPLHF.